A single sample gave rise to the 26 T cell receptor beta chains below, sequenced in a study of T-cell memory formation after mild COVID-19. TCRdb re-analysed the 5' RACE reads in MiXCR, keeping a single row per CDR3 protein. The profile shows 150,000 to 200,000 distinct CDR3 sequences, 11% of them singletons. The specimen sequenced was PBMCs or a T cell subset sorted from them (not recorded which). All receptors come from a man between 18 and 35 years old who had mild COVID-19 (a few samples of this study predate the infection). Cell type and time point are not known.

J is TRBJ1-5 and V is TRBV2, with D unresolved. CDR3 length: 13 residues. CDR1 is SNHLY, CDR2 FYNNEI, per germline. V was clipped by 8 bases and J by 0 bases, with 8 bases between them. The CDR3, as DNA: TGTGCCAGCCAAGGAGATAGCAATCAGCCCCAGCATTTT. Protein product: CASQGDSNQPQHF.

Only a few counts were recorded for this clonotype. J is TRBJ2-1 and V is TRBV27, with D tentatively TRBD1 or TRBD2 (5 bases each). The CDR3 sequence is 14 residues long. Deletions cut 6 bases from V and 3 bases from J, with 12 bases between. Germline values: CDR1 MNHEY, CDR2 SMNVEV (reference sequence). In nucleotides, the CDR3 is TGTGCCAGCAGCCCCGGGACCAGCTACAATGAGCAGTTCTTC. This sequence encodes CASSPGTSYNEQFF.

This clonotype was counted a few times. V and J are TRBV4-2 and TRBJ2-7, with 8 bases matching TRBD2. The CDR3 has 15 amino acids. With V trimmed by 1 base and J by 4 bases, 6 bases remained unmatched. Germline assignment: CDR1 LGHNA and CDR2 YNFKEQ. CDR3 loop: CASSQGGGGRYEQYF. The CDR3 DNA reads as TGTGCCAGCAGCCAAGGAGGCGGGGGGCGATACGAGCAGTACTTC.

This chain uses TRBV24-1 with TRBJ2-3; no firm D call. Trimming removed 6 bases at V and 4 bases at J, with 4 bases between. The CDR3 is 11 residues long. Germline V lookup: CDR1 KGHDR, CDR2 SFDVKD. The CDR3, as DNA: TGTGCCACCAGTTTCGCAGATACGCAGTATTTT. It specifies CATSFADTQYF.

This sequence joins TRBV7-6 and TRBJ2-1; D could derive from TRBD1 or TRBD2 (7 bases each). The V gene's germline CDR1 is SGHVS and CDR2 FNYEAQ. The V end was cut by 6 bases, the J end by 4 bases, with 25 bases between. The CDR3 spans 18 residues. As DNA, the CDR3 is TGTGCCAGCAGTTCGGACCCTCTAGCAGGGGGGGTATACAATGAGCAGTTCTTC. Translation gives CASSSDPLAGGVYNEQFF.

The table lists this clonotype with a few counts. The gene calls are TRBV2 and TRBJ2-1; weak D call: TRBD2 (6 bases). CDR3 length: 15 residues. Trimming left V 0 bases short and J 3 bases short, with 9 bases between. Per the germline V gene, CDR1 is SNHLY and CDR2 is FYNNEI. CDR3 coding DNA: TGTGCCAGCAGTGAAGCTGGCGGGAACTACAATGAGCAGTTCTTC. Its protein is CASSEAGGNYNEQFF.

This clonotype was observed many times. The V and J genes are TRBV10-2 and TRBJ2-7, with TRBD1 matching over 8 bases. Trimming at V came to 5 bases and at J to 3 bases, leaving 6 bases not matched to a gene. This CDR3 contains 14 residues. Germline assignment: CDR1 WSHSY and CDR2 SAAADI. The DNA for the CDR3 is TGCGCCAGCAGTTCGGACAGGGACAGCTACGAGCAGTACTTC. This translates into CASSSDRDSYEQYF.

This sequence joins TRBV5-1 and TRBJ1-1, with TRBD1 matching 9 bases. There are 13 residues in the CDR3. The V gene end was trimmed by 4 bases and the J gene end by 5 bases; junction bases not matched to a gene: 3. Germline-derived CDR1 and CDR2 are SGHRS and YFSETQ. The CDR3 nucleotides are TGCGCCAGCAGCCGGACAGGGGAAACTGAAGCTTTCTTT. Translation: CASSRTGETEAFF. The full variable domain, with the rest looked up from reference TRBV5-1 and TRBJ1-1, is KAGVTQTPRYLIKTRGQQVTLSCSPISGHRSVSWYQQTPGQGLQFLFEYFSETQRNKGNFPGRFSGRQFSNSRSEMNVSTLELGDSALYLCASSRTGETEAFFGQGTRLTVV.

This clonotype has a count of ten or more. V is TRBV4-3 and J is TRBJ1-4; D unclear. Germline V gene sequence: CDR1 LGHNA, CDR2 YSLEER. This CDR3 has 15 residues. Trimming took 1 base from V and 4 from J, leaving 10 bases between them. The CDR3 reads CASSQVAGFNEKLFF. The CDR3 nucleotides read TGCGCCAGCAGCCAAGTGGCGGGATTTAATGAAAAACTGTTTTTT.

CDR3 sequence: CASSYSLGLYEQYF. The CDR3 nucleotides are TGTGCCAGCAGTTACTCCCTGGGTCTCTACGAGCAGTACTTC. The rearrangement uses TRBV6-5 and TRBJ2-7; no clear D gene. From germline, CDR1 is MNHEY and CDR2 SVGAGI. Deletions cut 0 bases from V and 3 bases from J, with 9 bases between. This CDR3 spans 14 amino acids.

V and J are TRBV12-3 or TRBV12-4 and TRBJ1-4, with 7 bases lining up with TRBD1. This CDR3 has 15 residues. The trim removed 3 bases at V and 10 bases at J, leaving 11 bases unmatched. This chain's CDR3 is CASSFQQGNLGKLFF. For the CDR3, the DNA is TGTGCCAGCAGTTTCCAACAGGGGAACCTTGGAAAACTGTTTTTT.

As DNA, the CDR3 is TGCGCCAGCAGCTTGGACGGAACCCCTGGGGCCAACGTCCTGACTTTC. Its translation is CASSLDGTPGANVLTF. V usage is TRBV5-1 and J usage is TRBJ2-6, with no clear D. The CDR3 is made up of 16 amino acids. Germline V lookup: CDR1 SGHRS, CDR2 YFSETQ. Trimming left V 0 bases short and J 2 bases short, with 9 bases between.

The chain employs TRBV15 and TRBJ1-2; maybe TRBD1 (6 bases). Germline CDR1 reads LNHNV; CDR2 reads YYDKDF (reference sequence). V shed 2 bases and J shed 6 bases, with 16 bases lying between them. CDR3 size: 15 residues. The CDR3 protein is CATSRSRGVSNGYTF. DNA of the CDR3: TGTGCCACCAGCAGATCTAGGGGGGTTTCAAATGGCTACACCTTC.

The chain combines TRBV18 with TRBJ1-2; maybe TRBD1 (5 bases). The CDR3 runs to 12 residues. Deletions cut 6 bases from V and 12 bases from J, with 17 bases between. The germline gives CDR1 KGHSH, CDR2 LQKENI. DNA of the CDR3: TGTGCCAGCTCGGAAACTACGGGGGAGCACACCTTC. It encodes CASSETTGEHTF. The full variable domain, rest sourced from reference TRBV18 and TRBJ1-2, is NAGVMQNPRHLVRRRGQEARLRCSPMKGHSHVYWYRQLPEEGLKFMVYLQKENIIDESGMPKERFSAEFPKEGPSILRIQQVVRGDSAAYFCASSETTGEHTFGSGTRLTVV.

This clonotype was seen a handful of times. This chain connects TRBV20-1 to TRBJ2-3; no clear D. This CDR3 is 13 amino acids long. Trimming shortened V by 5 bases and J by 0 bases, and 9 bases separated the two germline ends. Germline V lookup: CDR1 DFQATT, CDR2 SNEGSKA (reference sequence). The CDR3 nucleotides read TGCAGTGCTGAGGACGGCAGCACAGATACGCAGTATTTT. It specifies CSAEDGSTDTQYF.

This clonotype was counted many times. The chain uses TRBV5-1 and TRBJ2-5; D call uncertain. CDR3 length: 13 residues. From germline, CDR1 is SGHRS and CDR2 YFSETQ. Trimming shortened V by 3 bases and J by 5 bases, and 11 bases separated the two germline ends. CDR3 in amino acids: CASSSPGWETQYF. The CDR3 DNA reads as TGCGCCAGCAGCTCTCCCGGTTGGGAGACCCAGTACTTC.

This clonotype appeared a few times. This CDR3 reads CASYRVMNTEAFF. The DNA for the CDR3 is TGTGCCAGCTACAGGGTTATGAACACTGAAGCTTTCTTT. This rearrangement joins TRBV6-5 to TRBJ1-1; the D gene is possibly TRBD1 (6 bases). This CDR3 is 13 amino acids long. Trimming pared 8 bases from V and 0 bases from J, leaving 10 bases between. Germline V gene sequence: CDR1 MNHEY, CDR2 SVGAGI.

The chain joins TRBV12-3 or TRBV12-4 to TRBJ2-5, with D possibly being TRBD2 (5 bases). This CDR3 contains 14 residues. V gave up 7 bases and J gave up 2 bases, with 14 bases separating them. CDR3 loop: CASTQNRGQETQYF. As DNA, the CDR3 is TGTGCCAGCACCCAGAACCGGGGACAAGAGACCCAGTACTTC.

This clonotype was picked up many times. The chain joins TRBV29-1 to TRBJ1-2; D is undetermined. V lost 3 bases, J lost 2 bases, and 13 bases lay in between. CDR3 size: 14 residues. The germline CDR1 and CDR2 sequences are SQVTM and ANQGSEA. This CDR3 reads CSVERGIENYGYTF. The CDR3 region has the DNA TGCAGCGTTGAGAGAGGTATTGAAAACTATGGCTACACCTTC.

In this sample, this clonotype turned up a few times. The V and J genes are TRBV20-1 and TRBJ1-2; 11 bases agree with TRBD1. V lost 5 bases to trimming and J lost 5 bases; unmatched junction nucleotides: 4. The CDR3 is 13 residues long. Germline V gene data show CDR1 as DFQATT and CDR2 as SNEGSKA (reference sequence). The CDR3 sequence: CSASDRGLYGYTF. DNA of the CDR3: TGCAGTGCTTCGGACAGGGGGCTGTATGGCTACACCTTC.

The table lists this clonotype with a few counts. The chain combines TRBV11-2 with TRBJ2-2; D unclear. Trimming removed 1 base at V and 0 bases at J, with 12 bases between. The CDR3 loop spans 17 amino acids. Looked up from germline, CDR1 is SGHAT and CDR2 is FQNNGV. The CDR3: CASSLVSGGANTGELFF. The CDR3 nucleotides are TGTGCCAGCAGCTTAGTTAGTGGCGGAGCGAACACCGGGGAGCTGTTTTTT.

The genes are TRBV6-1 and TRBJ2-3; no firm D call. The CDR3 runs 14 residues. Germline loops: CDR1 MNHNS, CDR2 SASEGT. The V end was cut by 7 bases, the J end by 0 bases, with 11 bases between. The CDR3 loop is CASIRTFSTDTQYF. The CDR3 DNA sequence: TGTGCCAGCATACGGACCTTTAGCACAGATACGCAGTATTTT.

The rearrangement links TRBV7-2 to TRBJ2-1; 10 nucleotides agree with TRBD2. With 5 bases clipped from V and 10 bases from J, the junction kept 11 bases outside the gene matches. The V gene's germline CDR1 is SGHTA and CDR2 FQGNSA. The CDR3 contains 15 residues. The CDR3: CASSPEIAGGLEQFF. The DNA of the CDR3 is TGTGCCAGCAGCCCGGAAATAGCGGGGGGCCTGGAGCAGTTCTTC. The variable domain in full, with the rest retrieved from reference TRBV7-2 and TRBJ2-1, is GAGVSQSPSNKVTEKGKDVELRCDPISGHTALYWYRQSLGQGLEFLIYFQGNSAPDKSGLPSDRFSAERTGGSVSTLTIQRTQQEDSAVYLCASSPEIAGGLEQFFGPGTRLTVL.

The table lists this clonotype with a few counts. This rearrangement joins TRBV7-2 to TRBJ1-2, with a weak D call TRBD1 (6 bases). V dropped 5 bases and J dropped 4 bases, with 14 bases sitting between them. The CDR3 covers 14 residues. Germline V gene data show CDR1 as SGHTA and CDR2 as FQGNSA. The CDR3 nucleotides read TGTGCCAGCAGCCGGGACGGAGGGGGCTATGGCTACACCTTC. Translated: CASSRDGGGYGYTF.

The chain recombines TRBV7-6 with TRBJ2-1, with 11 bases aligning to TRBD1. The junction had 11 bases not matched to a gene; V was cut back by 5 bases and J by 5 bases. This CDR3 is built from 17 residues. The germline CDR1 and CDR2 sequences are SGHVS and FNYEAQ. CDR3 coding DNA: TGTGCCAGCAGCCCCGGACAGGGGGCGCGTCCCAACAATGAGCAGTTCTTC. This sequence encodes CASSPGQGARPNNEQFF.

CDR3 DNA: TGTGCCAGCAGTTTGGGCGGGGTCACACAAGAGACCCAGTACTTC. It is translated as CASSLGGVTQETQYF. The rearrangement links TRBV12-3 or TRBV12-4 to TRBJ2-5, with a possible D match to TRBD2 (6 bases). The CDR3 is 15 amino acids. With 3 bases removed from V and 2 bases from J, the gap between germline ends came to 13 bases.